Below are 7 T cell receptor beta chains sequenced from a single sample in a study of blood T cell repertoires in COVID-19 (dated by TCRdb to the early 2020s). Library preparation was by the immunoSEQ multiplex PCR assay. What TCRdb holds here is the immuneACCESS table cut down to in-frame rearrangements. Part of the clones is not present; checked against another copy, under half of the missing clones reflect an unresolved V gene, and the others are unexplained. In this sample the table shows about 400,000 clones, more than 70% of which occur a single time. Jointly, the top ten make up 0.95% to 1.5% of the sample. The sequenced sample was peripheral blood. Source of these receptors: a man in his forties with acute or convalescent COVID-19.

The rearrangement joins TRBV24-1 to TRBJ2-3; D unclear. The CDR3 is 13 amino acids. The germline V and J ends were trimmed by 5 bases and 0 bases, with 5 bases remaining between them. CDR1 and CDR2 from the germline V gene are KGHDR and SFDVKD. CDR3 coding DNA: TGTGCCACCAGTGTTAGTAGCACAGATACGCAGTATTTT. Protein: CATSVSSTDTQYF.

The rearrangement uses TRBV30 and TRBJ2-3; unclear D gene. V lost 5 bases and J lost 4, with 7 bases in between. This CDR3 contains 11 residues. Germline V lookup: CDR1 GTSNPN, CDR2 SVGIG (reference sequence). CDR3 amino acids: CAWLVADTQYF. Here the CDR3 DNA reads TGTGCCTGGTTAGTCGCAGATACGCAGTATTTT.

The chain recombines TRBV11-2 with TRBJ1-2, with D tentatively TRBD1 (6 bases). The ends were cut back, 8 bases at V and 3 bases at J, with 13 bases in the middle. The V gene's germline CDR1 is SGHAT and CDR2 FQNNGV. This CDR3 region has 13 residues. This chain's CDR3 is CASVGGTDYGYTF. CDR3 in DNA: TGTGCCAGCGTAGGGGGAACGGACTATGGCTACACCTTC.

V gene TRBV14 combines with J gene TRBJ2-1; 7 nucleotides align to TRBD2. The CDR3 sequence is 14 residues long. Germline assignment: CDR1 SGHDN and CDR2 FVKESK. V lost 1 base and J lost 7; bases outside the gene matches: 4. This CDR3 is CASSQGGGGNEQFF. In DNA, the CDR3 is TGTGCCAGCAGCCAAGGGGGGGGAGGAAATGAGCAGTTCTTC. Full variable domain (rest looked up from reference TRBV14 and TRBJ2-1): EAGVTQFPSHSVIEKGQTVTLRCDPISGHDNLYWYRRVMGKEIKFLLHFVKESKQDESGMPNNRFLAERTGGTYSTLKVQPAELEDSGVYFCASSQGGGGNEQFFGPGTRLTVL.

V is TRBV5-1 and J is TRBJ1-2; D is possibly TRBD1 (5 bases). The CDR3 loop spans 15 amino acids. CDR1 SGHRS and CDR2 YFSETQ come from the germline V gene. The germline V and J ends were trimmed by 0 bases and 2 bases, with 11 bases remaining between them. The CDR3 loop reads CASSLAGGENYGYTF. The CDR3 bases are TGCGCCAGCAGCTTGGCTGGGGGGGAAAACTATGGCTACACCTTC. Supplemented by reference TRBV5-1 and TRBJ1-2, the full variable domain reads KAGVTQTPRYLIKTRGQQVTLSCSPISGHRSVSWYQQTPGQGLQFLFEYFSETQRNKGNFPGRFSGRQFSNSRSEMNVSTLELGDSALYLCASSLAGGENYGYTFGSGTRLTVV.

The genes are TRBV9 and TRBJ1-1; TRBD1 might be the D (5 bases). The CDR3 runs to 15 residues. The germline V gene has CDR1 SGDLS and CDR2 YYNGEE. Trimming left V 4 bases short and J 4 bases short, with 17 bases between. CDR3 protein: CASSPRLTALTEAFF. CDR3 DNA sequence: TGTGCCAGCAGCCCTCGACTGACAGCGCTCACTGAAGCTTTCTTT.

The rearrangement links TRBV10-3 to TRBJ1-1, with a possible D match to TRBD1 (5 bases). With 2 bases removed from V and 1 base from J, the gap between germline ends came to 14 bases. The CDR3 contains 16 residues. Germline assignment: CDR1 ENHRY and CDR2 SYGVKD. The CDR3 spells CAISEPGTFRNTEAFF. The CDR3 region has the DNA TGTGCCATCAGTGAGCCCGGGACTTTCCGGAACACTGAAGCTTTCTTT.